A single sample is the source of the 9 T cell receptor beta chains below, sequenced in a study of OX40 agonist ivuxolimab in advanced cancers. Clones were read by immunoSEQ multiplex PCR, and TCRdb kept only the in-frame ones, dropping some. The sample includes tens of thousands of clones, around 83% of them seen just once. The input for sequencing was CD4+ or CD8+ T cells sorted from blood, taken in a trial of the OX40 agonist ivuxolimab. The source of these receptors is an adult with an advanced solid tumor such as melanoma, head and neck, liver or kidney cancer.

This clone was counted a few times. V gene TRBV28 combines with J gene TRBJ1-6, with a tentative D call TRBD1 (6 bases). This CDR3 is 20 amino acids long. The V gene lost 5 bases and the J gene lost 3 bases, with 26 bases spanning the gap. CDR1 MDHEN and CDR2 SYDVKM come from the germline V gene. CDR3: CASSPHREGYGSLYNSPLHF. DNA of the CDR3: TGTGCCAGCAGTCCCCACAGGGAGGGCTATGGATCCCTCTATAATTCACCCCTCCACTTT. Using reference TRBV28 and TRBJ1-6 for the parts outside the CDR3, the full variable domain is DVKVTQSSRYLVKRTGEKVFLECVQDMDHENMFWYRQDPGLGLRLIYFSYDVKMKEKGDIPEGYSVSREKKERFSLILESASTNQTSMYLCASSPHREGYGSLYNSPLHFGNGTRLTVT.

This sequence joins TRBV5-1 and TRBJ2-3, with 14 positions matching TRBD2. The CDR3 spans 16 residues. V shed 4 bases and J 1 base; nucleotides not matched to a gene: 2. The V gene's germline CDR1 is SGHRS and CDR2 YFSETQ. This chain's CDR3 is CASSETSGGGTDTQYF. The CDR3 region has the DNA TGCGCCAGCAGCGAGACTAGCGGGGGGGGCACAGATACGCAGTATTTT.

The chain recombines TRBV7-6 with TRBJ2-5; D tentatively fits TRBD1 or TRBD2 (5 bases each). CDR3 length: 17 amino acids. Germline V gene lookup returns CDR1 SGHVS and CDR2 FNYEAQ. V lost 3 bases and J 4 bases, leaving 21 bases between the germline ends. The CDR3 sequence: CASSFTGIGAGGETQYF. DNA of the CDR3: TGTGCCAGCAGCTTTACCGGGATTGGGGCAGGAGGAGAGACCCAGTACTTC.

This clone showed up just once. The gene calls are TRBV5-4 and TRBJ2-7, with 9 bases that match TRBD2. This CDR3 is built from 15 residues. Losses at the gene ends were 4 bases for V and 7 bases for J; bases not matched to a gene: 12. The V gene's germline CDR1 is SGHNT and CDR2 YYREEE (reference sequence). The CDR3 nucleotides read TGTGCCAGCAGCATTGCGGGGGGGCGGTCGAGAGAGCAGTACTTC. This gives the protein CASSIAGGRSREQYF.

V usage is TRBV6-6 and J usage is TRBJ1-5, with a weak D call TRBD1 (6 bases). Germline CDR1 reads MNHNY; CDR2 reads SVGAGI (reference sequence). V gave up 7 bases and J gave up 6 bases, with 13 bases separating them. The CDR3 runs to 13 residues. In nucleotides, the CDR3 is TGTGCCAGCACCCCACAGGGAACTCAGCCCCAGCATTTT. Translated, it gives CASTPQGTQPQHF.

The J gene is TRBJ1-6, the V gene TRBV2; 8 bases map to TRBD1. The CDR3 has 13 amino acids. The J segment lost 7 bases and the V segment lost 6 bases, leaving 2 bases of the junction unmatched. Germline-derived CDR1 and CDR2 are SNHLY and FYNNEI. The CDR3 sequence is CASRGQVNSPLHF. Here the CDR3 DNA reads TGTGCCAGCAGGGGACAGGTGAATTCACCCCTCCACTTT.

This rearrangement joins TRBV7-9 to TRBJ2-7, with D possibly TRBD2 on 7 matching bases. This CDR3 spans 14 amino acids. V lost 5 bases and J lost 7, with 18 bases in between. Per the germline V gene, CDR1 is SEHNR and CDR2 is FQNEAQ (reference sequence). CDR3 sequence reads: CASSPGGPGGEQYF. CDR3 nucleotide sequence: TGTGCCAGCAGCCCCGGGGGGCCCGGGGGAGAGCAGTACTTC.

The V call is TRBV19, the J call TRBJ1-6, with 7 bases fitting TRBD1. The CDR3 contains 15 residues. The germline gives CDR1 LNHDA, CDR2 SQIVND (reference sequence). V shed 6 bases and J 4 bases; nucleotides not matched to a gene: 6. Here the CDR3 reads CASRLRDSYNSPLHF. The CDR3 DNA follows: TGTGCCAGTAGACTCCGGGACAGTTATAATTCACCCCTCCACTTT.

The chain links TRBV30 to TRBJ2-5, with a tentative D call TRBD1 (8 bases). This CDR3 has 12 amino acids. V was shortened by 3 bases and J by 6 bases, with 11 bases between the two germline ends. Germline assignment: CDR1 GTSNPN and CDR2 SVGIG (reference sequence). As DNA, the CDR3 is TGTGCCTGGAGACAGGGGGGGCAGACCCAGTACTTC. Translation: CAWRQGGQTQYF.